Following are 5 T cell receptor beta chains from one sample sequenced in a study of blood T cell repertoires in COVID-19. Assay: immunoSEQ multiplex PCR; the TCRdb copy retains only in-frame clones and omits some. There are hundreds of thousands of clones in the sample; 80% occur only once, and 7.4% lies in the top ten. Sequencing used PBMCs or T cells enriched from blood (not recorded which). Receptors were obtained from a woman between 40 and 55 years old with acute COVID-19.

The rearrangement uses TRBV5-1 and TRBJ2-5, with TRBD2 identical over 7 bases. The V and J ends lost 3 bases and 5 bases, in that order; junction bases with no gene match: 7. The CDR3 spans 14 residues. Germline-derived CDR1 and CDR2 are SGHRS and YFSETQ. In DNA, the CDR3 is TGCGCCAGCAGCTCCCTGACTAGCACGGAGACCCAGTACTTC. Protein sequence: CASSSLTSTETQYF.

V gene TRBV21-1 combines with J gene TRBJ2-1; the listed D gene, TRBD1, was not tested against the DNA. TRBV21-1 corresponds to a pseudogene. The CDR3 totals 18 residues. The CDR3 nucleotides are TGTGCCAGCAGCAAAGATAGGAGTCGGCAGGGGGCGAGCAATGAGCAGTTCTTC. Protein: CASSKDRSRQGASNEQFF.

The chain employs TRBV30 and TRBJ1-6; D remains ambiguous. V dropped 1 base and J dropped 7 bases, with 11 bases sitting between them. Germline lookup yields CDR1 GTSNPN and CDR2 SVGIG (reference sequence). The length of the CDR3 is 14 residues. CDR3 residues: CAWSDPRLNSPLHF. In DNA form, the CDR3 reads TGTGCCTGGAGTGACCCCCGACTGAATTCACCCCTCCACTTT.

The sample holds a few counts of this clone. The chain has TRBV4-3 and TRBJ1-1; 8 bases are a match to TRBD1. The CDR3 extends over 13 amino acids. The germline CDR1 and CDR2 sequences are LGHNA and YSLEER. J gave up 8 bases and V 1 base, and 3 bases lay outside the gene matches. The CDR3 DNA sequence: TGCGCCAGCAGCCAAGGCCAGGGGGCCGAAGCTTTCTTT. Its translation: CASSQGQGAEAFF.

This sequence joins TRBV28 and TRBJ1-2; D gene uncertain. The CDR3 has 13 residues. In germline, CDR1 is MDHEN, CDR2 SYDVKM. V lost 2 bases and J 4 bases, leaving 8 bases between the germline ends. The chain's CDR3 is CASSLPGSYGYTF. The DNA of the CDR3 is TGTGCCAGCAGTTTACCAGGAAGCTATGGCTACACCTTC.